The clone carrying this TCR beta chain was counted many times. Its antigen remains unidentified. The data originate from a study of T cell repertoires in cytomegalovirus infection. Study-wide results and caveats: Public TCR beta family frequency separated CMV-and-HLA carriers, including in an independent cohort.

TCRdb independently ran MiXCR on the reads; one entry per CDR3 protein. The sample shows around 300,000 distinct CDR3 sequences, roughly a quarter of them seen only once. Trimming pared 11 bases from V and 7 bases from J, leaving 14 bases between. The CDR3 covers 11 residues. The V and J genes are TRBV12-3 or TRBV12-4 and TRBJ2-5; no clear D gene. The sequenced sample was PBMCs. This sequence originates from a human donor in good health (CMV status not recorded). Some clones in this sample may be carry-over from other donors' samples. This chain's CDR3 is CASCPPGTQYF. The CDR3 DNA reads TGTGCCTCCTGCCCACCTGGGACCCAGTACTTC.